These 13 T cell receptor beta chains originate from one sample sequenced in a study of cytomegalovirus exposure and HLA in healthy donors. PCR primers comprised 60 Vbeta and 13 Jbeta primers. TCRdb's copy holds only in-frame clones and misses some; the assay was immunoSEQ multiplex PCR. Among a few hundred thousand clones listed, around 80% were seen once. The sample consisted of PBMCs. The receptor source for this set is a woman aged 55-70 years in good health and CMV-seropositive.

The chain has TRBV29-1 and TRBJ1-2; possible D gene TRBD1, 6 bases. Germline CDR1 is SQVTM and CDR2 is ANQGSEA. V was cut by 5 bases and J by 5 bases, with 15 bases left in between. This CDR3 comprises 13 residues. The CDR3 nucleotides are TGCAGCGTTCGGGCCATTACAGGGTATGGCTACACCTTC. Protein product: CSVRAITGYGYTF.

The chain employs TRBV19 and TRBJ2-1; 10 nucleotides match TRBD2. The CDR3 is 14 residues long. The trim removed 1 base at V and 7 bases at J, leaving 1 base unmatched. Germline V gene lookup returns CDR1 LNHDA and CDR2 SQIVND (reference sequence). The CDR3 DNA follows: TGTGCCAGTAGTATAGTGACTAGCGGGAATGAGCAGTTCTTC. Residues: CASSIVTSGNEQFF.

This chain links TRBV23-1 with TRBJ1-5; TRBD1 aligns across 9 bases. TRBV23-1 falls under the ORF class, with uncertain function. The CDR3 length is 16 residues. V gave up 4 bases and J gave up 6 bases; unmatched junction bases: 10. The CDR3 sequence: CASSRVNRGRAQPQHF. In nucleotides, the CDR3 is TGCGCCAGCAGTCGGGTGAACAGGGGGCGCGCTCAGCCCCAGCATTTT.

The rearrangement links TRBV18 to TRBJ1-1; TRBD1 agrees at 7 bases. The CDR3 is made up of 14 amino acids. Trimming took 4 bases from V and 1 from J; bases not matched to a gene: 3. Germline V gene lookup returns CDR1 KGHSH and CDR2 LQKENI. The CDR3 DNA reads TGTGCCAGCTCACAACAGGGGACGAACACTGAAGCTTTCTTT. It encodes CASSQQGTNTEAFF.

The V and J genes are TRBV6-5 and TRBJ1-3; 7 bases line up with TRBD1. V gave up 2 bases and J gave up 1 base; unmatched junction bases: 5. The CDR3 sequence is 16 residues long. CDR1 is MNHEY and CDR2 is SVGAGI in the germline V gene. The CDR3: CASSYAATGSGNTIYF. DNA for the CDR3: TGTGCCAGCAGTTACGCTGCGACAGGGTCTGGAAACACCATATATTTT.

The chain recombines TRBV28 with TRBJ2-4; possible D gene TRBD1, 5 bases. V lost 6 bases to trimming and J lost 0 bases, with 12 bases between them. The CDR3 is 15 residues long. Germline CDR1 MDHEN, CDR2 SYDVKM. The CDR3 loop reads CASSLDRLAKNIQYF. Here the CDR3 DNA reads TGTGCCAGCAGCCTTGACAGATTAGCCAAAAACATTCAGTACTTC.

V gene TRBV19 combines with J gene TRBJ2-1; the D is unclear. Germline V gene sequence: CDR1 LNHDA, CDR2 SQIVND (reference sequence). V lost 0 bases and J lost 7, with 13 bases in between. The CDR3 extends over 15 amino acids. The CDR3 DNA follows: TGTGCCAGTAGTATAGAAATCCGTGAGGAGAATGAGCAGTTCTTC. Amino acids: CASSIEIREENEQFF.

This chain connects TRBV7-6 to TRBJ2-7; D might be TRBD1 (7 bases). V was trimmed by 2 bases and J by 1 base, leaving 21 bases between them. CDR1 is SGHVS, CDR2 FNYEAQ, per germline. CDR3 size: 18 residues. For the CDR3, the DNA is TGTGCCAGCAGCTTATTCGCTTCATCGGGGGACAGTTCCTACGAGCAGTACTTC. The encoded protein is CASSLFASSGDSSYEQYF.

CDR3 residues: CASSHDRDRGSPLHF. The CDR3 coding sequence is TGTGCCAGCAGCCATGACCGGGACAGGGGTTCACCCCTCCACTTT. The gene calls are TRBV7-9 and TRBJ1-6, with 10 positions matching TRBD1. Per the germline V gene, CDR1 is SEHNR and CDR2 is FQNEAQ (reference sequence). J was trimmed by 9 bases and V by 5 bases; bases with no gene match: 7. The CDR3 loop spans 15 amino acids.

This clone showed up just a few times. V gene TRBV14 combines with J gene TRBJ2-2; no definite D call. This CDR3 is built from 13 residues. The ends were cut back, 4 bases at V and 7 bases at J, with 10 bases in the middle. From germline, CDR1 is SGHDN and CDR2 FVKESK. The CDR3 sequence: CASSPRAGGELFF. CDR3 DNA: TGTGCCAGCAGCCCCCGCGCCGGCGGGGAGCTGTTTTTT.

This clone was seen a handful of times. CDR3 in amino acids: CASSEYKNTEAFF. The CDR3, as DNA: TGTGCCAGCAGTGAATATAAGAACACTGAAGCTTTCTTT. This sequence joins TRBV2 and TRBJ1-1; no firm D call. With 2 bases removed from V and 1 base from J, the gap between germline ends came to 5 bases. The CDR3 consists of 13 residues. The germline V gene encodes CDR1 SNHLY and CDR2 FYNNEI.

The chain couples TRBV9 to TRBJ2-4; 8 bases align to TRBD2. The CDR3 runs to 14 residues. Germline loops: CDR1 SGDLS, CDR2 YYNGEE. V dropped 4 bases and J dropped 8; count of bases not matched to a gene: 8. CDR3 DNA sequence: TGTGCCAGCAGCCTCTCGGGAGGGGAAGACATTCAGTACTTC. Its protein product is CASSLSGGEDIQYF.

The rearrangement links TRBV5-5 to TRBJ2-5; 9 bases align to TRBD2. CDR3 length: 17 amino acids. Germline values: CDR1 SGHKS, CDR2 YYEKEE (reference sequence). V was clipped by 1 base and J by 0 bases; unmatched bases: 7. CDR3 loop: CASSLRRLAEYQETQYF. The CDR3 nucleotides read TGTGCCAGCAGCTTGAGGCGACTAGCGGAGTACCAAGAGACCCAGTACTTC.